The 14 T cell receptor beta chains in this list originate from one sample, sequenced in a study of shared clonotypes between healthy human individuals. CD8 cells classed as naive were CD45RO-negative and positively selected for CCR7, excluding terminally differentiated effector memory CD45RA+ cells. Assay: immunoSEQ multiplex PCR; the TCRdb copy retains only in-frame clones and omits some. The table records about 2.1 million clones, 80% to 95% of them present only once. Sequencing input: naive CD8+ T cells from PBMCs. All receptors derive from a man aged 18 to 29 in good health. Some clones in this sample may be carry-over from other donors' samples.

This clone was seen just once. V and J are TRBV7-8 and TRBJ2-1; either TRBD1 or TRBD2 may fit D (6 bases each). CDR3 size: 16 residues. Germline V gene lookup returns CDR1 SGHVS and CDR2 FQNEAQ. Trimming removed 5 bases at V and 10 bases at J, with 24 bases between. CDR3 nucleotides: TGTGCCAGCAGCCCTGGCGGGACGCAATTTGGGGGCGAGCAGTTCTTC. It is translated as CASSPGGTQFGGEQFF.

The chain employs TRBV11-2 and TRBJ2-4, with TRBD2 identical over 11 bases. Germline V gene lookup returns CDR1 SGHAT and CDR2 FQNNGV. CDR3 length: 13 residues. The ends lost 2 bases at V and 15 bases at J; junction bases unmatched: 6. In DNA, the CDR3 is TGTGCCAGCAGCTTATCACTAGCGGGAGTTGGGTACTTC. Translated: CASSLSLAGVGYF.

The chain joins TRBV5-4 to TRBJ1-2, with D maybe TRBD1 (6 bases). The length of the CDR3 is 15 residues. CDR1 SGHNT and CDR2 YYREEE come from the germline V gene (reference sequence). The V end was cut by 4 bases, the J end by 4 bases, with 17 bases between. The CDR3 nucleotides read TGTGCCAGCAGCCCAAAGGGGGTTCCCTTCTATGGCTACACCTTC. Residues: CASSPKGVPFYGYTF.

This clone was seen just once. The junction and the germline gene differ at one end; a read error may be behind it. The genes are TRBV5-1 and TRBJ2-7; the D call may be TRBD1 or TRBD2 (5 bases each). CDR1 and CDR2 (germline): SGHRS, YFSETQ. CDR3 size: 13 residues. The DNA for the CDR3 is TGCGCCAGCAACTTGGGACCGAAATACGAGCAGTACTTC. Translation: CASNLGPKYEQYF.

This clone was observed a few times. The V and J genes are TRBV4-1 and TRBJ1-5; possible D gene TRBD1, 5 bases. The length of the CDR3 is 14 residues. Deletions cut 4 bases from V and 11 bases from J, with 18 bases between. The germline gives CDR1 MGHRA, CDR2 YSYEKL. CDR3 sequence: CASSLLLAVGAQHF. CDR3 in DNA: TGCGCCAGCAGCCTCCTACTCGCAGTGGGGGCCCAGCATTTT.

The chain is built from TRBV9 and TRBJ2-3, with 10 nucleotides matching TRBD2. The CDR3 is 14 residues long. The V segment lost 3 bases and the J segment 5 bases; nucleotides outside the gene matches: 3. The germline V gene has CDR1 SGDLS and CDR2 YYNGEE. The chain's CDR3 is CASSASGGGDTQYF. The CDR3 DNA reads TGTGCCAGCAGCGCTAGCGGGGGAGGAGATACGCAGTATTTT.

Notes on this clone: Other DNA variants within this sample encode the same CDR3. This chain uses TRBV28 with TRBJ2-5; D is unclear. Germline values: CDR1 MDHEN, CDR2 SYDVKM. The CDR3 is made up of 12 amino acids. Trimming took off 6 bases at V and 5 bases at J, with 10 bases between the two ends. The CDR3 bases are TGTGCCAGCAGGGGTCGTGGGGAGACCCAGTACTTC. This codes for CASRGRGETQYF.

The chain is built from TRBV30 and TRBJ2-7; D unresolved. Trimming shortened V by 2 bases and J by 3 bases, and 11 bases separated the two germline ends. Germline assignment: CDR1 GTSNPN and CDR2 SVGIG (reference sequence). The CDR3 loop spans 13 amino acids. The CDR3 sequence is CAWSSQFIYEQYF. Written as DNA, the CDR3 is TGTGCCTGGAGTTCACAGTTTATCTACGAGCAGTACTTC.

The DNA of the CDR3 is TGCGCCAGCAGTGACCCCGATCGGGAGCAGTTCTTC. Translating it yields CASSDPDREQFF. The chain is built from TRBV10-1 and TRBJ2-1, with D unresolved. CDR1 is WNHNN and CDR2 is SYGVQD in the germline V gene (reference sequence). The CDR3 runs 12 residues. The V end lost 3 bases, the J end lost 10 bases, and 10 bases lay between the germline ends.

The genes are TRBV9 and TRBJ2-5; D assignment may be TRBD1 or TRBD2 (6 bases each). The ends were cut back, 4 bases at V and 5 bases at J, with 21 bases in the middle. Looked up from germline, CDR1 is SGDLS and CDR2 is YYNGEE. This CDR3 comprises 16 residues. For the CDR3, the DNA is TGTGCCAGCAGCACCCGACAGGAATCAGGGAGGGAGACCCAGTACTTC. Translated: CASSTRQESGRETQYF.

This chain joins TRBV27 and TRBJ2-7; TRBD2 matches at 8 bases. This CDR3 region has 16 residues. CDR1 and CDR2 from the germline V gene are MNHEY and SMNVEV (reference sequence). Trimming removed 0 bases from V and 4 bases from J; junction bases left unmatched: 8. The CDR3 nucleotides are TGTGCCAGCAGTTTATCGGTGGCTAGCGGGCGGTACGAGCAGTACTTC. It yields the protein CASSLSVASGRYEQYF.

This clone was seen once. The chain carries TRBV27 and TRBJ2-7, with 7 bases lining up with TRBD1. Trimming removed 6 bases from V and 2 bases from J; junction bases left unmatched: 7. Germline V gene sequence: CDR1 MNHEY, CDR2 SMNVEV (reference sequence). This CDR3 comprises 14 residues. The CDR3 DNA is TGTGCCAGCAGGGGGACAGTGAGAGCCTACGAGCAGTACTTC. Its protein product is CASRGTVRAYEQYF.

The rearrangement joins TRBV6-6 to TRBJ2-2, with a tentative D call TRBD1 (6 bases). The CDR3 covers 14 residues. Germline lookup yields CDR1 MNHNY and CDR2 SVGAGI (reference sequence). The germline V and J ends were trimmed by 3 bases and 6 bases, with 11 bases remaining between them. For the CDR3, the DNA is TGTGCCAGCAGTTATATAGACAGGCCCGGGGAGCTGTTTTTT. It yields the protein CASSYIDRPGELFF.

This clone appeared a single time. Other nucleotide sequences in the sample specify the same CDR3. The chain has TRBV6-5 and TRBJ1-2; no clear D gene. This CDR3 is built from 11 residues. The germline V gene encodes CDR1 MNHEY and CDR2 SVGAGI. Trimming cost V 6 bases and J 5 bases, with 7 bases left between them. Here the CDR3 reads CASRDSYGYTF. For the CDR3, the DNA is TGTGCCAGCAGGGACTCTTATGGCTACACCTTC.